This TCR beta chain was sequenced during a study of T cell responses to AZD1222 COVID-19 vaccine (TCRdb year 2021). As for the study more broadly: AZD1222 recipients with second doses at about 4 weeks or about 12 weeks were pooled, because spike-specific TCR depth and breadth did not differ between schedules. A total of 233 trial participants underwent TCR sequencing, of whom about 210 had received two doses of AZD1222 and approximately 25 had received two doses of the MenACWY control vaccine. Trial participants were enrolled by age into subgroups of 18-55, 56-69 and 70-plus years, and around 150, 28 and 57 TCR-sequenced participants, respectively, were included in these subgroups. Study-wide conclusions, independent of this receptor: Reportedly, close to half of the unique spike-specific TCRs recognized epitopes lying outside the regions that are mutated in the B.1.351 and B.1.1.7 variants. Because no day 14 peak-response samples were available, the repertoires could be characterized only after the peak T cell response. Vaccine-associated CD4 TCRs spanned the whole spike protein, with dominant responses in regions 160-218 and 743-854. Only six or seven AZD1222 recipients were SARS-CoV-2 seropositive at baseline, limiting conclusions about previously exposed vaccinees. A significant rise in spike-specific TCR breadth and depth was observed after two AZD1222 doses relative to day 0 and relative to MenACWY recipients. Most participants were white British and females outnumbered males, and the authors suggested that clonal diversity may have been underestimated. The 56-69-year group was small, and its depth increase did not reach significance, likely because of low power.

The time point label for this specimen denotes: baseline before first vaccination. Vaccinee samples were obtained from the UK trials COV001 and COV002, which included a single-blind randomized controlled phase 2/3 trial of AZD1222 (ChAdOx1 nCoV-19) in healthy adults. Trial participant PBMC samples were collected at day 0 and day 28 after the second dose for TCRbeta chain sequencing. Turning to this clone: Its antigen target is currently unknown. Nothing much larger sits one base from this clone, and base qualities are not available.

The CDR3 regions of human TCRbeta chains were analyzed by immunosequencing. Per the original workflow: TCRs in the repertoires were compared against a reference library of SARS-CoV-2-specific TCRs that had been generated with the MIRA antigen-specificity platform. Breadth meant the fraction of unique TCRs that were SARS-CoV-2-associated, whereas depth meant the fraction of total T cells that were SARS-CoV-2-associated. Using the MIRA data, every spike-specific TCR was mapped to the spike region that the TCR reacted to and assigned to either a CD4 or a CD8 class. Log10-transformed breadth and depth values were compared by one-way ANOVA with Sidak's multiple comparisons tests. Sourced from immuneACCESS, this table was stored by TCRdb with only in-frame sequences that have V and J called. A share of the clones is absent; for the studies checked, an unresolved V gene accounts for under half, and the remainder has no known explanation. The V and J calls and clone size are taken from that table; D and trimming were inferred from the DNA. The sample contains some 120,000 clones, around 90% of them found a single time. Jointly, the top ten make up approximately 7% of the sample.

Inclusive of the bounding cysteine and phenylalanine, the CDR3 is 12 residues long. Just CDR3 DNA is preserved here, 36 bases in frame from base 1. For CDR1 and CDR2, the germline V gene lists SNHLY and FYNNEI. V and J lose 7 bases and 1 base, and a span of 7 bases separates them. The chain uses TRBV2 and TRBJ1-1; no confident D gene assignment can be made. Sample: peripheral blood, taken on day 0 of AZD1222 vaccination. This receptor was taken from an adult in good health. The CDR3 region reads CASKVSNTEAFF. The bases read TGTGCCAGCAAAGTGTCGAACACTGAAGCTTTCTTT.